Shown below are 24 T cell receptor beta chains from a single sample sequenced in a study of T cell responses to AZD1222 COVID-19 vaccine. Profiled with immunoSEQ multiplex PCR; TCRdb holds only in-frame clones, not every one. Of 150,000 to 200,000 clones detected, about 91% appear once; the ten largest clones hold 1% to 1.5%. The sequencing used peripheral blood, collected 28 days after the second AZD1222 dose. These receptors all stem from an adult who received the AZD1222 COVID-19 vaccine.

This rearrangement joins TRBV11-2 to TRBJ2-3, with D perhaps TRBD2 (5 bases). Germline loops: CDR1 SGHAT, CDR2 FQNNGV. The CDR3 has 16 amino acids. V was shortened by 0 bases and J by 4 bases, with 14 bases between the two germline ends. The CDR3 DNA sequence: TGTGCCAGCAGCTTAGATTTGGGCGCAGCGGCAGATACGCAGTATTTT. It codes for CASSLDLGAAADTQYF.

This chain connects TRBV2 to TRBJ2-3; TRBD1 might be the D (6 bases). V gave up 0 bases and J gave up 5 bases, with 9 bases separating them. This CDR3 has 14 residues. Germline V gene sequence: CDR1 SNHLY, CDR2 FYNNEI. The CDR3 region is CASSEAAGVDTQYF. The CDR3 nucleotides are TGTGCCAGCAGTGAAGCAGCAGGGGTAGATACGCAGTATTTT. Full variable domain (rest looked up from reference TRBV2 and TRBJ2-3): EPEVTQTPSHQVTQMGQEVILRCVPISNHLYFYWYRQILGQKVEFLVSFYNNEISEKSEIFDDQFSVERPDGSNFTLKIRSTKLEDSAMYFCASSEAAGVDTQYFGPGTRLTVL.

The rearrangement joins TRBV4-1 to TRBJ2-1; possibly TRBD1 or TRBD2 for D (6 bases each). The ends were cut back, 4 bases at V and 0 bases at J, with 16 bases in the middle. This CDR3 has 17 residues. Germline lookup yields CDR1 MGHRA and CDR2 YSYEKL. CDR3 protein: CASSPRDTGSSYNEQFF. The CDR3 nucleotides read TGCGCCAGCAGCCCACGGGACACCGGGAGCTCCTACAATGAGCAGTTCTTC.

This clone showed up many times. V and J are TRBV7-2 and TRBJ1-6, with D possibly being TRBD1 (6 bases). V dropped 5 bases and J dropped 6 bases, with 11 bases sitting between them. This CDR3 region has 14 residues. The germline V gene encodes CDR1 SGHTA and CDR2 FQGNSA. CDR3 in amino acids: CASSTGQRNSPLHF. The CDR3 nucleotides read TGTGCCAGCAGCACCGGACAGCGTAATTCACCCCTCCACTTT.

The genes are TRBV15 and TRBJ1-2; D may be TRBD1 (6 bases). V lost 5 bases and J 4 bases, leaving 14 bases between the germline ends. Germline V gene data show CDR1 as LNHNV and CDR2 as YYDKDF (reference sequence). This CDR3 has 14 amino acids. The CDR3 bases are TGTGCCACCAGCCATGAGGGGGGAGGCTATGGCTACACCTTC. This translates into CATSHEGGGYGYTF.

The sample holds one count of this clone. Other DNA sequences within the sample encode an identical CDR3. V usage is TRBV2 and J usage is TRBJ1-1; D remains unclear. V lost 4 bases and J 0 bases, leaving 3 bases between the germline ends. The germline V gene has CDR1 SNHLY and CDR2 FYNNEI. CDR3 size: 12 residues. CDR3 protein: CASSVLNTEAFF. DNA of the CDR3: TGTGCCAGCAGTGTACTGAACACTGAAGCTTTCTTT.

The gene calls are TRBV7-8 and TRBJ2-5; a possible D gene is TRBD2 (6 bases). V was cut by 5 bases and J by 1 base, with 17 bases left in between. From germline, CDR1 is SGHVS and CDR2 FQNEAQ. The CDR3 is made up of 16 amino acids. The CDR3 nucleotides read TGTGCCAGCAGCCTCGAATGGGGGAGGATCCAAGAGACCCAGTACTTC. It codes for CASSLEWGRIQETQYF. The full variable domain, rest sourced from reference TRBV7-8 and TRBJ2-5, is GAGVSQSPRYKVAKRGQDVALRCDPISGHVSLFWYQQALGQGPEFLTYFQNEAQLDKSGLPSDRFFAERPEGSVSTLKIQRTQQEDSAVYLCASSLEWGRIQETQYFGPGTRLLVL.

The chain combines TRBV5-5 with TRBJ2-5; D unclear. Germline CDR1 SGHKS, CDR2 YYEKEE (reference sequence). CDR3 length: 15 amino acids. Trimming took off 1 base at V and 2 bases at J, with 12 bases between the two ends. The CDR3 DNA is TGTGCCAGCAGCTTGTATATCTCGACACAAGAGACCCAGTACTTC. It yields the protein CASSLYISTQETQYF.

The CDR3 coding sequence is TGTGCCAGCAGGGGGGGGCAGGTCCCCTCTGGGGCCAACGTCCTGACTTTC. Translating it yields CASRGGQVPSGANVLTF. The chain recombines TRBV2 with TRBJ2-6; D might be TRBD2 (7 bases). Trimming cost V 6 bases and J 0 bases, with 15 bases left between them. This CDR3 spans 17 amino acids. Germline lookup yields CDR1 SNHLY and CDR2 FYNNEI.

This clone was counted between two and nine times. The gene calls are TRBV28 and TRBJ1-6; no reliable D call. Germline lookup yields CDR1 MDHEN and CDR2 SYDVKM. V shed 6 bases and J shed 10 bases, with 19 bases lying between them. CDR3 length equals 15 residues. The DNA for the CDR3 is TGTGCCAGCAGCCCTTGGGGTCCCCTAGGATCACCCCTCCACTTT. As protein: CASSPWGPLGSPLHF.

This chain joins TRBV10-3 and TRBJ1-2; D is uncertain. Germline-derived CDR1 and CDR2 are ENHRY and SYGVKD. This CDR3 is built from 14 residues. The V end lost 6 bases, the J end lost 6 bases, and 17 bases lay between the germline ends. CDR3 nucleotide sequence: TGTGCCATCAGCCGGGGAGTAAACGAGGATGGCTACACCTTC. Its protein product is CAISRGVNEDGYTF.

The chain couples TRBV19 to TRBJ1-1; D remains unclear. Germline-derived CDR1 and CDR2 are LNHDA and SQIVND (reference sequence). Trimming took off 4 bases at V and 0 bases at J, with 24 bases between the two ends. The CDR3 loop spans 19 amino acids. The CDR3 reads CASSTVVPLGWGLNTEAFF. DNA for the CDR3: TGTGCCAGTAGTACGGTTGTGCCCCTGGGGTGGGGATTGAACACTGAAGCTTTCTTT.

The chain is built from TRBV7-2 and TRBJ1-5; tentative D call: TRBD1 (5 bases). Germline V CDR1 and CDR2: SGHTA, FQGNSA. Trimming left V 5 bases short and J 2 bases short, with 16 bases between. The CDR3 is made up of 16 amino acids. CDR3: CASSPTGRWGNQPQHF. CDR3 sequence (DNA): TGTGCCAGCAGCCCTACAGGCAGATGGGGCAATCAGCCCCAGCATTTT. Full variable domain (missing parts from reference TRBV7-2 and TRBJ1-5): GAGVSQSPSNKVTEKGKDVELRCDPISGHTALYWYRQSLGQGLEFLIYFQGNSAPDKSGLPSDRFSAERTGGSVSTLTIQRTQQEDSAVYLCASSPTGRWGNQPQHFGDGTRLSIL.

V gene TRBV2 combines with J gene TRBJ2-3; D is uncertain. Germline assignment: CDR1 SNHLY and CDR2 FYNNEI. V lost 5 bases and J 0 bases, leaving 12 bases between the germline ends. This CDR3 is built from 15 residues. The CDR3 DNA follows: TGTGCCAGCAGTCGTCTTCTGATTAGCACAGATACGCAGTATTTT. Amino acids: CASSRLLISTDTQYF.

V is TRBV6-5 and J is TRBJ1-2; 9 nucleotides line up with TRBD1. There are 12 residues in the CDR3. V was pared by 8 bases and J by 8 bases, with 6 bases of the junction left unmatched. Germline CDR1 and CDR2: MNHEY and SVGAGI. The CDR3 sequence is CASEGQGNGYTF. Written as DNA, the CDR3 is TGTGCCAGCGAGGGACAGGGTAACGGCTACACCTTC.

V usage is TRBV28 and J usage is TRBJ2-6; D remains unclear. The CDR3 extends over 15 amino acids. Trimming shortened V by 3 bases and J by 2 bases, and 8 bases separated the two germline ends. Looked up from germline, CDR1 is MDHEN and CDR2 is SYDVKM. DNA of the CDR3: TGTGCCAGCAGTTTTGGGCCCCCTGGGGCCAACGTCCTGACTTTC. It is translated as CASSFGPPGANVLTF. The full variable domain, rest sourced from reference TRBV28 and TRBJ2-6, is DVKVTQSSRYLVKRTGEKVFLECVQDMDHENMFWYRQDPGLGLRLIYFSYDVKMKEKGDIPEGYSVSREKKERFSLILESASTNQTSMYLCASSFGPPGANVLTFGAGSRLTVL.

This chain connects TRBV10-3 to TRBJ1-3; D not certain. Trimming shortened V by 6 bases and J by 0 bases, and 6 bases separated the two germline ends. Germline assignment: CDR1 ENHRY and CDR2 SYGVKD. This CDR3 spans 13 amino acids. CDR3 sequence: CAISGSSGNTIYF. The CDR3 DNA follows: TGTGCCATCAGCGGGAGCTCTGGAAACACCATATATTTT.

This clone was observed a single time. This chain connects TRBV6-2 or TRBV6-3 to TRBJ1-2, with 7 nucleotides matching TRBD1. V lost 4 bases to trimming and J lost 4 bases; unmatched junction nucleotides: 9. The CDR3 length is 15 residues. Germline V CDR1 and CDR2: MNHEY, SVGEGT. The CDR3 reads CASSSEQGNIYGYTF. The CDR3 DNA reads as TGTGCCAGCAGTTCAGAACAGGGGAATATCTATGGCTACACCTTC.

This clone was picked up one time. The rearrangement joins TRBV6-5 to TRBJ2-2, with TRBD1 matching over 8 bases. This CDR3 is 15 amino acids long. Germline assignment: CDR1 MNHEY and CDR2 SVGAGI. The V gene end was trimmed by 5 bases and the J gene end by 6 bases; junction bases not matched to a gene: 8. CDR3 in amino acids: CASSHGQGTAGELFF. The CDR3 nucleotides are TGTGCCAGCAGTCACGGACAGGGTACCGCCGGGGAGCTGTTTTTT.

The chain is built from TRBV5-1 and TRBJ1-2; D is perhaps TRBD1 (6 bases). This CDR3 spans 14 amino acids. V shed 4 bases and J shed 0 bases, with 10 bases lying between them. Germline V gene lookup returns CDR1 SGHRS and CDR2 YFSETQ. For the CDR3, the DNA is TGCGCCAGCAGCCAACGGACAGCTAACTATGGCTACACCTTC. Its protein product is CASSQRTANYGYTF.

The chain uses TRBV6-6 and TRBJ2-7; D could derive from TRBD1 or TRBD2 (6 bases each). The germline CDR1 and CDR2 sequences are MNHNY and SVGAGI (reference sequence). Trimming removed 7 bases from V and 7 bases from J, with 20 bases in between. The CDR3 is 14 amino acids. CDR3 amino acids: CASNGGDTLGEQYF. For the CDR3, the DNA is TGTGCCAGCAACGGCGGGGACACCCTGGGGGAGCAGTACTTC.

V gene TRBV4-2 combines with J gene TRBJ2-7; the D is unclear. This CDR3 spans 12 amino acids. V was pared by 3 bases and J by 2 bases, with 5 bases between. In germline, CDR1 is LGHNA, CDR2 YNFKEQ. CDR3 sequence reads: CASSQNPYEQYF. CDR3 coding DNA: TGTGCCAGCAGCCAGAATCCCTACGAGCAGTACTTC.

The V gene is TRBV10-3, the J gene TRBJ2-7; D might be TRBD2 (6 bases). The CDR3 has 15 amino acids. V lost 3 bases and J 5 bases, leaving 17 bases between the germline ends. The germline gives CDR1 ENHRY, CDR2 SYGVKD. The CDR3 here is CAISDAPREAHEQYF. The CDR3 DNA sequence: TGTGCCATCAGTGACGCGCCCAGGGAGGCCCACGAGCAGTACTTC.

The chain joins TRBV7-9 to TRBJ1-1; a possible D gene is TRBD1 (6 bases). The CDR3 extends over 12 amino acids. V lost 7 bases to trimming and J lost 8 bases, with 14 bases between them. CDR1 and CDR2 from the germline V gene are SEHNR and FQNEAQ (reference sequence). CDR3 protein: CASKTGPGEAFF. The CDR3 DNA follows: TGTGCCAGCAAAACAGGGCCCGGGGAAGCTTTCTTT.